The clone carrying this T cell receptor (beta chain) was counted only a few times. This entry comes from a study of CD8 T cells in ankylosing spondylitis. Trimming left V 5 bases short and J 7 bases short, with 8 bases between. There are 11 residues in the CDR3. The V gene's germline CDR1 is MDHEN and CDR2 SYDVKM. Preparation of TCR beta libraries was done by quantitative 5'-RACE with molecular barcodes. MiXCR, run by TCRdb on the 5' RACE reads, gives a single entry per CDR3 protein. The profile shows about 280,000 distinct CDR3 sequences, around 20% of them singletons. The chain joins TRBV28 to TRBJ1-1; no firm D call. Sequenced sample: blood, either unsorted or a sorted T cell fraction (not recorded which). This receptor was obtained from a male donor with ankylosing spondylitis or in good health (not recorded which). CDR3 in DNA: TGTGCCAGCAGTCTCAAGTTTGAAGCTTTCTTT. As protein: CASSLKFEAFF.